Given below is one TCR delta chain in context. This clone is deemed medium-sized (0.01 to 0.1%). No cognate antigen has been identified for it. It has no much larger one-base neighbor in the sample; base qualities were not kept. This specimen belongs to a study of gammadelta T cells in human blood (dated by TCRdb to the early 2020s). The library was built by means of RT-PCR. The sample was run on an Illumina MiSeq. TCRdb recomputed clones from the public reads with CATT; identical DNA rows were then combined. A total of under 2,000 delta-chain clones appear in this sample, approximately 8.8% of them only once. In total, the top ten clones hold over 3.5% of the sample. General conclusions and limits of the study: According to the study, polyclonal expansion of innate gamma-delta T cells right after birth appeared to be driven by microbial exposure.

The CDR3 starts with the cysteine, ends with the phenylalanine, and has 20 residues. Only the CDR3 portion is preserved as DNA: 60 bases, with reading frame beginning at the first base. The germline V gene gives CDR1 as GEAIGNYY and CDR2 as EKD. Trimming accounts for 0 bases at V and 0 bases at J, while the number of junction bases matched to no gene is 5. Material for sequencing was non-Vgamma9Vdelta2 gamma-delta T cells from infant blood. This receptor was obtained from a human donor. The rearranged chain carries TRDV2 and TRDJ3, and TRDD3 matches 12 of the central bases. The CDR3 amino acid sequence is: CACDTGWGIRDSWDTRQMFF. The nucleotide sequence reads TGTGCCTGTGACACCGGCTGGGGGATACGGGACTCCTGGGACACCCGACAGATGTTTTTC.